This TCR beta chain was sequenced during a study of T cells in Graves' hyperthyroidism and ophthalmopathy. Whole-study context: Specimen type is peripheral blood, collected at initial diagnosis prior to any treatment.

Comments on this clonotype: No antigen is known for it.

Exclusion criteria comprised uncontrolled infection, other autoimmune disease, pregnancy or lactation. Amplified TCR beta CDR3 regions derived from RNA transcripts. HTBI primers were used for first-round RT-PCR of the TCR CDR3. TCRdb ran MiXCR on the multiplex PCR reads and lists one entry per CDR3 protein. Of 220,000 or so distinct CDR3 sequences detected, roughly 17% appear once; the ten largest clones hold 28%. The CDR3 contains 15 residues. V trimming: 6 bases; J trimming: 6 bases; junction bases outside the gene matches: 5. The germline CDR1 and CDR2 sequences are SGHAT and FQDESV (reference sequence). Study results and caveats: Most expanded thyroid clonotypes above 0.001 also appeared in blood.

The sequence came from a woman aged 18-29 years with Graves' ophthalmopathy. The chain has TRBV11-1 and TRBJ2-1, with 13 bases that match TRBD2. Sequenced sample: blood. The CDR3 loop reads CASRRGLAGTNEQFF. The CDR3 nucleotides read TGTGCCAGCAGACGGGGACTAGCGGGGACCAATGAGCAGTTCTTC.